This T cell receptor beta chain came from a study of metastatic and nonmetastatic thyroid tumors. The table lists this clone with many counts. MiXCR reprocessed the PCR reads for TCRdb. The sample holds some 33,000 clones, 15% seen once. Thyroid surgery had not been preceded by any treatment in any patient. This CDR3 contains 13 residues. With 2 bases removed from V and 3 bases from J, the gap between germline ends came to 7 bases. From germline, CDR1 is MNHEY and CDR2 SVGAGI. Material: blood. The chain combines TRBV6-5 with TRBJ1-1; the D gene is possibly TRBD1 (5 bases). This receptor was obtained from a male donor with papillary thyroid cancer or a benign thyroid nodule (not recorded which). Some clones in this sample may be carry-over from other donors' samples. The CDR3 sequence: CASSYGGDTEAFF. CDR3 in DNA: TGTGCCAGCAGTTACGGGGGTGACACTGAAGCTTTCTTT.